This T cell receptor beta chain originates from a study of vaccination and CD4 T cells after COVID-19 (dated by TCRdb to between 2020 and 2023). Background for the entire study: Convalescent patients had a positive SARS-CoV-2 result on nasal swab PCR, and of these patients, nine had mild disease and one had severe disease. Post-COVID blood samples were collected from convalescent patients a median of roughly 100 days after diagnosis, with a range of about 30 to 161 days. For stimulating the cultures, overlapping spike peptide pools were used, derived from SARS-CoV-2 as well as from the common cold coronaviruses HCoV-NL63, HCoV-OC43 and HCoV-229E. Control cultures used a CEFX viral epitope pool as positive control, an HIV-1 Nef peptide pool as negative control, or no peptide. Post-vaccine blood samples were collected a median of approximately eleven weeks after the second vaccine dose, ranging from roughly 13 to 241 days. In around nine COVID-19 convalescent patients and several infection-naive healthy vaccine recipients, the spike-specific CD4+ TCR repertoire before mRNA vaccination was compared with the repertoire after mRNA vaccination. Participants got two doses of the Pfizer-BioNTech BNT162b2 vaccine (n=8) or two doses of the Moderna mRNA-1273 vaccine (n=2). The convalescent cohort comprised six males and four females, including two Hispanic individuals, seven Caucasians, two Asians and one multiracial person.

Its CDR3 holds 17 amino acids, cysteine through phenylalanine. Only the CDR3 DNA stays, 51 bases, in frame from base 1. From V the trimming removes 6 bases and from J it removes 2 bases, while the gene matches leave 13 bases of the junction unaccounted for. From the germline V gene, CDR1 is MDHEN and CDR2 is SYDVKM. This clonotype occurred a few times. Its binding antigen is unknown. Qualities for individual bases were not recorded, and no much larger clone is one base off. Receptor libraries were prepared by PCR. DNA from cultured CD4+ T cells was subjected to TCR sequencing with the Oncomine TCR Beta short-read assay at the Johns Hopkins FTIC core. Genomic DNA was extracted from the cultured CD4+ T cells with the QIAamp micro DNA kit. Oncomine TCR Beta libraries made from cultured CD4+ T cells were pooled using unique dual indexes and sequenced on an Illumina iSeq 100. The source study handled its data this way. Non-productive sequences were filtered out, and CDR3s that did not start with C, did not end with F or W, or were shorter than 7 amino acids were discarded. The MANAFEST web application was used to identify antigen-specific clonotypes by comparing peptide-stimulated wells against reference wells and other culture wells. For a clone to be called positive, the clone needed an FDR below 0.05, an odds ratio above 5, and a productive frequency above 0.1% in at least two of three replicate wells. A clonotype was classed as cross-reactive if the clonotype showed significant expansion both in SARS-CoV-2 spike wells and in at least one common cold coronavirus spike condition. Using R version 3.6.1, CDR3 homology was evaluated through Levenshtein distances (stringdist) along with unrooted phylogenetic trees (ape). The public reads were reprocessed in TCRdb via fastp at Q25 and MiXCR, keeping in-frame beta chains. Rows with a matching CDR3 protein are joined into one entry that keeps the most common DNA and genes. The V and J calls and clone size come from TCRdb's table, not from the authors' own analysis. The sample table contains around 15,000 distinct CDR3 sequences; only one count was recorded for about two fifths of them. Around 7.5% of the sample is taken by the ten largest.

Study-wide conclusions, independent of this receptor: The median number of SARS-CoV-2-reactive clonotypes rose from about 23 after infection to approximately 41 after vaccination, but the change was not significant. Relatively few convalescent patients were included in the study, and early timepoints after natural infection were not analyzed. Of the vaccine-specific clones found in convalescent patients, nearly all (304 of 307) were mono-reactive for SARS-CoV-2 spike instead of being cross-reactive with common cold coronaviruses. Among the post-vaccine SARS-CoV-2-reactive clones in convalescent patients, a median 86.3% showed up only after vaccination, which suggests vaccine-specific priming.

The treatment or condition tag for this specimen amounts to: roughly 11-day PBMC culture with coronavirus spike peptide pools or control peptides (ViraFEST assay). The ViraFEST assay, used in the study, expanded antigen-specific T cells with peptide pools and then identified the expanded clonotypes through TCR sequencing. The positive SARS-CoV-2 PCR tests of the convalescent patients were dated from March to December 2020, before the Alpha, Beta and Delta variants emerged in the United States. Approximately 2.1 million PBMCs per well were cultured in IMDM with roughly 5% human AB serum and 8 to 10 IU/ml IL-2, plus 10 ug/ml peptide pools. On days 3 and 7, half of the culture medium was replaced with fresh IL-2-containing medium. Once the cells had been in culture for about 10 days, the EasySep CD4+ T cell isolation kit was used to isolate CD4+ T cells by negative selection. PBMCs were separated from whole blood using Ficoll-Paque Plus gradient centrifugation and then either used fresh or cryopreserved at -140C. Triplicate wells were generally used for each culture condition.

The sequencing used CD4+ T cells from blood, cultured in vitro, collected after SARS-CoV-2 vaccination. The rearranged chain carries TRBV28 and TRBJ2-3, with TRBD2 matching 8 junction bases. The clonotype originates from a human donor who had recovered from COVID-19. The sequence in DNA is TGTGCCAGCAGCCTAGGAGGAGCTAGCGGGTTCACAGATACGCAGTATTTT. This translates into CASSLGGASGFTDTQYF.